This entry lists 21 T cell receptor beta chains sequenced from one sample in a study of metastatic and nonmetastatic thyroid tumors. TCRdb re-called the PCR reads with MiXCR. The table has around 20,000 clones, over 30% seen once. Treatment of any kind had been given to no patient before thyroid surgery. The sequenced sample was blood. Receptors were obtained from a female donor with papillary thyroid cancer or a benign thyroid nodule (not recorded which). Some clones in this sample may be carry-over from other donors' samples.

The V and J genes are TRBV18 and TRBJ1-2, with TRBD1 as a possible D gene (5 bases). Germline V gives CDR1 KGHSH, CDR2 LQKENI. Trimming removed 2 bases from V and 4 bases from J, with 17 bases in between. The CDR3 contains 16 residues. The CDR3 spells CASSPFGRDLGYGYTF. The CDR3 nucleotides read TGTGCCAGCTCACCATTTGGCAGGGACCTCGGCTATGGCTACACCTTC. The entire variable domain, with the rest obtained from reference TRBV18 and TRBJ1-2, is as follows: NAGVMQNPRHLVRRRGQEARLRCSPMKGHSHVYWYRQLPEEGLKFMVYLQKENIIDESGMPKERFSAEFPKEGPSILRIQQVVRGDSAAYFCASSPFGRDLGYGYTFGSGTRLTVV.

Turning to this clone: Relative to the germline gene, one junction end is altered; a read error may explain this. The chain recombines TRBV18 with TRBJ2-7, with D possibly being TRBD2 (7 bases). The CDR3 contains 13 residues. The germline CDR1 and CDR2 sequences are KGHSH and LQKENI. CDR3 nucleotides: TGTGCCAGCTCACTTGCGGGGGCCTACGAGCAGTACTTT. Protein sequence: CASSLAGAYEQYF.

This rearrangement joins TRBV4-1 to TRBJ2-1, with TRBD2 matching 12 bases. The CDR3 totals 15 residues. CDR1 and CDR2 from the germline V gene are MGHRA and YSYEKL. V shed 6 bases, J shed 5 bases, and the junction held 5 bases outside the gene matches. The CDR3 nucleotides are TGCGCCAGCAGACCCGGACTAGCGGGGAACAATGAGCAGTTCTTC. Its protein is CASRPGLAGNNEQFF.

In its sample, this clone is medium-sized. This chain links TRBV12-3 or TRBV12-4 with TRBJ1-2; D might be TRBD1 (5 bases). The CDR3 has 15 amino acids. The V and J ends lost 0 bases and 7 bases respectively, with 15 bases between them. The CDR3, as DNA: TGTGCCAGCAGTTTAGCGCAAAGGGACTCTTTTGGCTACACCTTC. Protein sequence: CASSLAQRDSFGYTF.

The chain is built from TRBV7-9 and TRBJ2-5; no reliable D call. CDR1 and CDR2 (germline): SEHNR, FQNEAQ (reference sequence). V was pared by 3 bases and J by 5 bases, with 4 bases between. CDR3 length: 11 amino acids. This CDR3 is CASSLDETQYF. Written as DNA, the CDR3 is TGTGCCAGCAGCTTGGACGAGACCCAGTACTTC.

The rearrangement joins TRBV5-1 to TRBJ2-3, with TRBD2 matching over 9 bases. The V and J ends lost 1 base and 6 bases, in that order; junction bases with no gene match: 9. The CDR3 consists of 16 residues. CDR1 is SGHRS and CDR2 is YFSETQ in the germline V gene. CDR3 sequence (DNA): TGCGCCAGCAGCTTGCTCGCGGGAGGGCCACAGGATACGCAGTATTTT. Residues: CASSLLAGGPQDTQYF.

This clone appeared many times. The chain recombines TRBV9 with TRBJ1-5, with D unclear. CDR3 length equals 13 residues. CDR1 is SGDLS and CDR2 is YYNGEE in the germline V gene. V lost 0 bases, J lost 8 bases, and 9 bases lay in between. CDR3 DNA sequence: TGTGCCAGCAGCGTAGCAATCGGGGAGCCCCAGCATTTT. It translates to CASSVAIGEPQHF.

This clone was seen only a few times. This chain connects TRBV24-1 to TRBJ1-2; TRBD1 matches at 9 bases. V was clipped by 3 bases and J by 4 bases; unmatched bases: 8. CDR1 and CDR2 (germline): KGHDR, SFDVKD. The CDR3 covers 16 residues. In DNA form, the CDR3 reads TGTGCCACCAGTGATCATACAGGGGGCGGGGGCTATGGCTACACCTTC. It is translated as CATSDHTGGGGYGYTF.

This clone was observed at least ten times. At the DNA level, this CDR3 is encoded by other sequences in the same sample as well. The rearrangement joins TRBV4-1 to TRBJ2-7; the match to TRBD1 covers 12 bases. Trimming at V came to 4 bases and at J to 2 bases, leaving 6 bases not matched to a gene. CDR3 size: 16 residues. From germline, CDR1 is MGHRA and CDR2 YSYEKL. This CDR3 reads CASSPGQGAGAYEQYF. In nucleotides, the CDR3 is TGCGCCAGCAGCCCGGGACAGGGGGCAGGGGCCTACGAGCAGTACTTC.

Notes on this clone: The CDR3 does not close with the conserved phenylalanine or tryptophan, likely indicating a read error. The DNA is omitted, as the CDR3 cannot be located on it reliably, and the CDR3 follows TCRdb's listing. This chain joins TRBV19 and TRBJ1-5; the table names TRBD1, a call not compared with the DNA. The CDR3 has 15 amino acids, counting both end residues. The germline gives CDR1 LNHDA, CDR2 SQIVND (reference sequence). CDR3 residues: CATCNSRGLTQPQLL.

This clone was recorded at least ten times. The rearrangement joins TRBV24-1 to TRBJ2-3; 9 bases are shared with TRBD2. Germline CDR1 KGHDR, CDR2 SFDVKD. The ends lost 0 bases at V and 0 bases at J; junction bases unmatched: 3. This CDR3 is built from 17 residues. The CDR3 region is CATSDLASGASTDTQYF. In nucleotides, the CDR3 is TGTGCCACCAGTGATTTGGCTAGCGGGGCTAGCACAGATACGCAGTATTTT.

The rearrangement joins TRBV10-3 to TRBJ2-1; 7 positions agree with TRBD2. V trimming: 6 bases; J trimming: 9 bases; junction bases outside the gene matches: 14. From germline, CDR1 is ENHRY and CDR2 SYGVKD. This CDR3 is built from 15 residues. Written as DNA, the CDR3 is TGTGCCATCAGCTTAGGACTAGAATTAGGCGGTGAGCAGTTCTTC. Protein: CAISLGLELGGEQFF.

This clone was counted a few times. At the DNA level, this CDR3 is encoded by other sequences in the same sample as well. This chain links TRBV10-3 with TRBJ2-7; TRBD2 aligns across 12 bases. The CDR3 is 17 amino acids. Unmatched junction bases numbered 6, after V lost 1 base and J lost 2 bases. The germline gives CDR1 ENHRY, CDR2 SYGVKD. CDR3 coding DNA: TGTGCCATCAGTGAGTTTCGTCTAGCGGGGGGGCCCTACGAGCAGTACTTC. Amino acids: CAISEFRLAGGPYEQYF.

This clone has at least ten counts. The chain couples TRBV7-8 to TRBJ2-5; D possibly corresponds to TRBD1 (7 bases). Germline V gene lookup returns CDR1 SGHVS and CDR2 FQNEAQ. V lost 4 bases, J lost 2 bases, and 23 bases lay in between. The CDR3 covers 18 residues. CDR3 amino acids: CASSSGDLRGTVQETQYF. Here the CDR3 DNA reads TGTGCCAGCAGCTCCGGCGACCTCCGGGGGACAGTTCAAGAGACCCAGTACTTC.

The V and J genes are TRBV11-2 and TRBJ2-1; TRBD2 agrees at 8 bases. CDR1 and CDR2 from the germline V gene are SGHAT and FQNNGV. J was trimmed by 4 bases and V by 1 base; bases with no gene match: 9. This CDR3 is built from 17 residues. DNA of the CDR3: TGTGCCAGCAGCTTAGGGGGGGGACTAGAGGGGTACAATGAGCAGTTCTTC. It codes for CASSLGGGLEGYNEQFF.

This clone was observed a few times. This sequence joins TRBV19 and TRBJ1-2; a possible D gene is TRBD1 (5 bases). Germline V gene sequence: CDR1 LNHDA, CDR2 SQIVND (reference sequence). The CDR3 extends over 13 amino acids. The germline V and J ends were trimmed by 7 bases and 2 bases, with 11 bases remaining between them. CDR3 residues: CASTVSGNYGYTF. The CDR3 region has the DNA TGTGCCAGTACTGTGTCAGGGAACTATGGCTACACCTTC.

The chain couples TRBV5-1 to TRBJ1-2; D is undetermined. This CDR3 is 14 amino acids long. The germline V gene has CDR1 SGHRS and CDR2 YFSETQ. Trimming left V 0 bases short and J 2 bases short, with 8 bases between. CDR3 protein: CASSLDPVNYGYTF. CDR3 DNA: TGCGCCAGCAGCTTGGATCCAGTCAACTATGGCTACACCTTC.

By share, this clone counts as medium-sized. The chain has TRBV20-1 and TRBJ1-3, with D uncertain. The CDR3 loop spans 13 amino acids. Deletions cut 3 bases from V and 0 bases from J, with 6 bases between. The germline gives CDR1 DFQATT, CDR2 SNEGSKA (reference sequence). The DNA for the CDR3 is TGCAGTGCTAGCCAGGACTCTGGAAACACCATATATTTT. Its protein is CSASQDSGNTIYF.

In this sample, this clone turned up a few times. The chain is built from TRBV6-2 or TRBV6-3 and TRBJ1-1; D remains unclear. Trimming removed 5 bases from V and 1 base from J, with 8 bases in between. The length of the CDR3 is 13 residues. Germline assignment: CDR1 MNHEY and CDR2 SVGEGT. The CDR3 here is CASSPVWNTEAFF. For the CDR3, the DNA is TGTGCCAGCAGTCCGGTTTGGAACACTGAAGCTTTCTTT.

This clone was seen once. This chain links TRBV20-1 with TRBJ2-7; 9 bases agree with TRBD2. Germline values: CDR1 DFQATT, CDR2 SNEGSKA (reference sequence). This CDR3 region has 14 residues. The ends lost 3 bases at V and 2 bases at J; junction bases unmatched: 5. CDR3 region: CSASSSGTAYEQYF. The CDR3 DNA reads TGCAGTGCTAGTTCTAGCGGGACCGCCTACGAGCAGTACTTC.

This clone ranks as medium-sized. This chain links TRBV19 with TRBJ1-2; D gene uncertain. V gave up 4 bases and J gave up 8 bases, with 14 bases separating them. The CDR3 length is 13 residues. In germline, CDR1 is LNHDA, CDR2 SQIVND (reference sequence). CDR3 amino acids: CASSSFGPAGYTF. CDR3 DNA: TGTGCCAGTAGTAGCTTCGGCCCAGCCGGCTACACCTTC.